The entry that follows covers one T cell receptor (beta chain) sequence. The antigen is unknown. Germline-derived CDR1 and CDR2 are GTSNPN and SVGIG (reference sequence). Trimming cost V 3 bases and J 4 bases, with 12 bases left between them. This CDR3 is built from 13 residues. The data derive from a study of Ad26.COV2.S vaccination and SARS-CoV-2 variants. Overall study: Intramuscular Ad26.COV2.S at 5x10^10 or 1x10^11 viral particles. Study-wide points: The TCR-based breadth and depth measures might underestimate overall T cell responses.

Assay: immunoSEQ multiplex PCR; the TCRdb copy retains only in-frame clones and omits some. This sample yields some 330,000 clones, of which almost 90% are seen a single time; about 5.4% belongs to the top ten. Treatment described: some 19 received Ad26.COV2.S at low or high dose, single or two shots; roughly 5 received placebo; per-sample allocation not given. Following the first vaccine or placebo injection, samples were taken on day 63. V is TRBV30 and J is TRBJ1-2; tentatively, D is TRBD1 (5 bases). The clonotype comes from a person between 18 and 65 years old who received the Ad26.COV2.S COVID-19 vaccine or a placebo. The sequencing here drew on peripheral blood, taken in a trial of Ad26.COV2.S vaccine versus placebo. The CDR3 reads CAWRSRVTYGYTF. The DNA for the CDR3 is TGTGCCTGGAGATCCAGGGTTACCTATGGCTACACCTTC.